Listed here are 18 T cell receptor beta chains from one sample, sequenced in a study of T-cell reconstitution after alpha-beta-depleted transplantation in children. A TCRbeta library incorporating unique molecular identifiers was prepared. TCRdb re-analysed the PCR reads in MiXCR, keeping a single row per CDR3 protein. The sample has some 500,000 distinct CDR3 sequences; around 19% are singletons. Sequences were derived from PBMCs from the stem cell graft donor, sampled from the stem cell graft. The receptors shown here come from a human donor who donated a stem cell graft to a child with acute lymphoblastic leukemia.

The CDR3 region is CASRVFGGSNQPQHF. In DNA form, the CDR3 reads TGTGCCAGTAGGGTTTTCGGGGGTAGCAATCAGCCCCAGCATTTT. The gene calls are TRBV19 and TRBJ1-5; tentative D call: TRBD1 (5 bases). This CDR3 has 15 amino acids. The V end lost 6 bases, the J end lost 0 bases, and 12 bases lay between the germline ends. Looked up from germline, CDR1 is LNHDA and CDR2 is SQIVND (reference sequence). Combining the CDR3 with reference TRBV19 and TRBJ1-5 gives the whole variable domain DGGITQSPKYLFRKEGQNVTLSCEQNLNHDAMYWYRQDPGQGLRLIYYSQIVNDFQKGDIAEGYSVSREKKESFPLTVTSAQKNPTAFYLCASRVFGGSNQPQHFGDGTRLSIL.

The rearrangement links TRBV29-1 to TRBJ2-1; 10 bases agree with TRBD2. Germline CDR1 reads SQVTM; CDR2 reads ANQGSEA. This CDR3 region has 13 residues. J lost 4 bases, V lost 7 bases, and 4 bases had no gene match. This CDR3 reads CSAERGGYNEQFF. The CDR3 nucleotides are TGCAGCGCCGAGCGGGGGGGATACAATGAGCAGTTCTTC.

The V gene is TRBV5-1, the J gene TRBJ1-2, with D perhaps TRBD1 (5 bases). The CDR3 has 15 amino acids. V dropped 0 bases and J dropped 9 bases, with 18 bases sitting between them. The germline V gene has CDR1 SGHRS and CDR2 YFSETQ. CDR3 sequence (DNA): TGCGCCAGCAGCTTGGCCAGAGGAGGGGTCAGGCGCTACACCTTC. Translation gives CASSLARGGVRRYTF.

This clonotype was found a few times. The V gene is TRBV24-1, the J gene TRBJ1-3, with a possible D match to TRBD1 (6 bases). Germline V lookup: CDR1 KGHDR, CDR2 SFDVKD. The CDR3 spans 15 residues. V was clipped by 3 bases and J by 3 bases, with 11 bases between them. The CDR3 sequence is CATSDGKTGGNTIYF. CDR3 nucleotides: TGTGCCACCAGTGATGGAAAGACAGGTGGAAACACCATATATTTT.

The V gene is TRBV7-3, the J gene TRBJ2-1, with no clear D. The length of the CDR3 is 13 residues. Germline CDR1 reads SGHTA; CDR2 reads FQGTGA. V lost 5 bases and J lost 2, with 7 bases in between. In DNA, the CDR3 is TGTGCCAGCAGCACTAATACCTACAATGAGCAGTTCTTC. It yields the protein CASSTNTYNEQFF. The full variable domain, rest sourced from reference TRBV7-3 and TRBJ2-1, is GAGVSQTPSNKVTEKGKYVELRCDPISGHTALYWYRQSLGQGPEFLIYFQGTGAADDSGLPNDRFFAVRPEGSVSTLKIQRTERGDSAVYLCASSTNTYNEQFFGPGTRLTVL.

There are a few counts of this clonotype. J is TRBJ1-4 and V is TRBV6-1; D is perhaps TRBD1 (5 bases). Trimming pared 6 bases from V and 0 bases from J, leaving 14 bases between. Germline V gives CDR1 MNHNS, CDR2 SASEGT. The CDR3 runs 16 residues. The CDR3 loop reads CASSSRDSTTNEKLFF. The CDR3 nucleotides are TGTGCCAGCAGCTCCCGGGACTCCACAACTAATGAAAAACTGTTTTTT.

This clonotype was seen only a few times. V gene TRBV6-5 combines with J gene TRBJ2-1, with D possibly TRBD2 on 7 matching bases. Looked up from germline, CDR1 is MNHEY and CDR2 is SVGAGI. The CDR3 runs to 13 residues. V was shortened by 2 bases and J by 8 bases, with 10 bases between the two germline ends. Here the CDR3 reads CASSYRGADEQFF. CDR3 in DNA: TGTGCCAGCAGTTACCGGGGGGCGGATGAGCAGTTCTTC.

The chain employs TRBV15 and TRBJ2-7; 9 nucleotides align to TRBD2. Germline V gives CDR1 LNHNV, CDR2 YYDKDF (reference sequence). The trim removed 1 base at V and 6 bases at J, leaving 7 bases unmatched. CDR3 length equals 15 residues. The CDR3 bases are TGTGCCACCAGCAGAGGCAATAGCGGGGGTATCGAGCAGTACTTC. This codes for CATSRGNSGGIEQYF.

The chain has TRBV7-9 and TRBJ2-1, with a possible D match to TRBD2 (6 bases). Trimming cost V 1 base and J 9 bases, with 13 bases left between them. The germline gives CDR1 SEHNR, CDR2 FQNEAQ (reference sequence). The CDR3 is 14 residues long. CDR3 in amino acids: CASSLGGEVVEQFF. The CDR3 nucleotides read TGTGCCAGCAGCTTAGGGGGGGAGGTGGTTGAGCAGTTCTTC.

The V call is TRBV29-1, the J call TRBJ2-7; TRBD1 aligns across 9 bases. V was pared by 7 bases and J by 1 base, with 8 bases of the junction left unmatched. The germline V gene has CDR1 SQVTM and CDR2 ANQGSEA. The length of the CDR3 is 14 residues. This chain's CDR3 is CSAREQGASYEQYF. Here the CDR3 DNA reads TGCAGCGCGAGGGAACAGGGGGCGTCCTACGAGCAGTACTTC.

The chain combines TRBV30 with TRBJ1-1; perhaps TRBD1 as D (5 bases). Trimming left V 2 bases short and J 1 base short, with 20 bases between. The CDR3 length is 17 residues. Germline V CDR1 and CDR2: GTSNPN, SVGIG (reference sequence). CDR3 DNA: TGTGCCTGGAGTCAGGGTTTGTTCCGGGCCCCGAACACTGAAGCTTTCTTT. Its translation: CAWSQGLFRAPNTEAFF. Combining the CDR3 with reference TRBV30 and TRBJ1-1 gives the whole variable domain SQTIHQWPATLVQPVGSPLSLECTVEGTSNPNLYWYRQAAGRGLQLLFYSVGIGQISSEVPQNLSASRPQDRQFILSSKKLLLSDSGFYLCAWSQGLFRAPNTEAFFGQGTRLTVV.

The chain joins TRBV18 to TRBJ2-3; TRBD2 agrees at 10 bases. CDR1 is KGHSH and CDR2 is LQKENI in the germline V gene. Trimming at V came to 3 bases and at J to 2 bases, leaving 14 bases not matched to a gene. The CDR3 sequence is 19 residues long. The CDR3 is CASSPQAFLAGVVTDTQYF. The CDR3 nucleotides read TGTGCCAGCTCACCTCAAGCCTTCCTAGCGGGAGTTGTCACAGATACGCAGTATTTT.

A single count supports this clonotype. This rearrangement joins TRBV7-2 to TRBJ2-3, with D tentatively TRBD1 or TRBD2 (6 bases each). In germline, CDR1 is SGHTA, CDR2 FQGNSA. CDR3 length: 13 residues. With 5 bases removed from V and 4 bases from J, the gap between germline ends came to 10 bases. CDR3 DNA: TGTGCCAGCAGCACGGGGGCCCCAGATACGCAGTATTTT. Translation: CASSTGAPDTQYF.

This rearrangement joins TRBV2 to TRBJ2-3; D possibly corresponds to TRBD1 (5 bases). Per the germline V gene, CDR1 is SNHLY and CDR2 is FYNNEI. This CDR3 has 14 amino acids. Trimming took off 4 bases at V and 2 bases at J, with 10 bases between the two ends. CDR3 protein: CASSVADNTDTQYF. The CDR3, as DNA: TGTGCCAGCAGTGTGGCGGACAACACAGATACGCAGTATTTT.

The V and J genes are TRBV12-3 or TRBV12-4 and TRBJ2-7, with 9 bases identical to TRBD1. Trimming at V came to 0 bases and at J to 3 bases, leaving 6 bases not matched to a gene. The CDR3 runs 16 residues. The CDR3 DNA follows: TGTGCCAGCAGTTTAGCTCGGCGGACAGGGGTCTACGAGCAGTACTTC. Translation gives CASSLARRTGVYEQYF.

The gene calls are TRBV27 and TRBJ1-5, with D possibly matching TRBD1 (5 bases). The germline gives CDR1 MNHEY, CDR2 SMNVEV (reference sequence). The germline V and J ends were trimmed by 3 bases and 6 bases, with 9 bases remaining between them. The CDR3 length is 13 residues. The CDR3 sequence is CASSFQGTQPQHF. CDR3 DNA sequence: TGTGCCAGCAGTTTTCAGGGAACTCAGCCCCAGCATTTT.

V gene TRBV4-1 combines with J gene TRBJ1-1, with TRBD1 matching 7 bases. V shed 5 bases, J shed 4 bases, and the junction held 10 bases outside the gene matches. This CDR3 spans 15 amino acids. Per germline, CDR1 MGHRA and CDR2 YSYEKL. CDR3 coding DNA: TGCGCCAGCAGCTTAATTGACAGGGTCGGCACTGAAGCTTTCTTT. Residues: CASSLIDRVGTEAFF.

This clonotype was found a few times. The chain uses TRBV9 and TRBJ1-1, with 7 positions matching TRBD1. CDR1 is SGDLS and CDR2 is YYNGEE in the germline V gene. The CDR3 loop spans 18 amino acids. V lost 3 bases to trimming and J lost 2 bases; unmatched junction nucleotides: 16. The CDR3 DNA sequence: TGTGCCAGCAGCGAGGCTCGACAGGGTTACAAGGGCAACACTGAAGCTTTCTTT. This sequence encodes CASSEARQGYKGNTEAFF.